The 23 T cell receptor beta chains presented below share a single source sample, sequenced in a study of blood T cell repertoires in COVID-19. Clones were read by immunoSEQ multiplex PCR, and TCRdb kept only the in-frame ones, dropping some. Among over 85,000 clones listed, more than 85% were seen once. The sequenced sample was peripheral blood. Every receptor here comes from a man younger than 30 with acute or convalescent COVID-19.

In its sample, this clone was seen once. The V gene is TRBV6-2 or TRBV6-3, the J gene TRBJ2-2; TRBD1 matches at 10 bases. CDR3 length equals 15 residues. Germline trimming cut 2 bases from V and 6 bases from J; bases unmatched to any gene: 3. The germline gives CDR1 MNHEY, CDR2 SVGEGT. CDR3: CASSYDRGLAGELFF. CDR3 in DNA: TGTGCCAGCAGTTACGACAGGGGGCTAGCCGGGGAGCTGTTTTTT.

The rearrangement links TRBV5-6 to TRBJ1-5; tentative D call: TRBD1 (6 bases). V was clipped by 2 bases and J by 4 bases, with 10 bases between them. This CDR3 contains 14 residues. CDR1 is SGHDT and CDR2 is YYEEEE in the germline V gene. Here the CDR3 reads CASSFGQGNQPQHF. CDR3 coding DNA: TGTGCCAGCAGCTTTGGGCAGGGGAATCAGCCCCAGCATTTT.

The rearrangement links TRBV3-1 (or the pseudogene TRBV3-2) to TRBJ2-5; D call uncertain. The CDR3 is 13 amino acids. The germline V gene has CDR1 LGHDT and CDR2 YNNKEL (reference sequence). V was shortened by 1 base and J by 5 bases, with 8 bases between the two germline ends. In DNA, the CDR3 is TGTGCCAGCAGCCAAGTCTCCTCGGAGACCCAGTACTTC. Protein: CASSQVSSETQYF.

A remark on this clone: This sample also contains other DNA sequences that code for the same CDR3. This sequence joins TRBV5-1 and TRBJ2-3, with 7 bases identical to TRBD1. With V trimmed by 0 bases and J by 3 bases, 4 bases remained unmatched. The CDR3 is 15 residues long. The germline V gene encodes CDR1 SGHRS and CDR2 YFSETQ. CDR3 sequence (DNA): TGCGCCAGCAGCTTGGAAGACAGGGAAACAGATACGCAGTATTTT. It yields the protein CASSLEDRETDTQYF.

The gene calls are TRBV27 and TRBJ1-2; TRBD1 aligns across 7 bases. The CDR3 sequence is 17 residues long. With V trimmed by 2 bases and J by 5 bases, 14 bases remained unmatched. Germline V CDR1 and CDR2: MNHEY, SMNVEV (reference sequence). Here the CDR3 reads CASSLAGDRVNTYGYTF. CDR3 nucleotide sequence: TGTGCCAGCAGTTTAGCCGGGGACAGAGTTAATACGTATGGCTACACCTTC.

The chain uses TRBV6-5 and TRBJ1-1; D perhaps matches TRBD1 (5 bases). Deletions cut 6 bases from V and 6 bases from J, with 5 bases between. Germline V lookup: CDR1 MNHEY, CDR2 SVGAGI. The CDR3 consists of 10 residues. CDR3 in amino acids: CASRGAEAFF. The CDR3, as DNA: TGTGCCAGCAGAGGGGCTGAAGCTTTCTTT.

This chain links TRBV3-1 (or the pseudogene TRBV3-2) with TRBJ1-6; D might be TRBD1 (5 bases). This CDR3 is 16 amino acids long. The V end was cut by 4 bases, the J end by 9 bases, with 19 bases between. CDR1 is LGHDT and CDR2 is YNNKEL in the germline V gene (reference sequence). CDR3 sequence: CASSLTWDSISSPLHF. DNA of the CDR3: TGTGCCAGCAGCCTCACTTGGGACTCGATTAGTTCACCCCTCCACTTT.

V usage is TRBV5-1 and J usage is TRBJ2-2, with D perhaps TRBD2 (6 bases). Germline values: CDR1 SGHRS, CDR2 YFSETQ. This CDR3 has 13 amino acids. Trimming stripped 7 bases from V and 2 bases from J, with 9 bases between. CDR3 sequence reads: CASAGLNTGELFF. The CDR3 coding sequence is TGCGCCAGCGCGGGGCTAAACACCGGGGAGCTGTTTTTT.

This sequence joins TRBV21-1 and TRBJ2-5; TRBD2 was called by the table and not checked on the DNA. TRBV21-1 is flagged as a pseudogene. The length of the CDR3 is 14 residues. The CDR3 reads CASAHIRGRETQYF. The CDR3 DNA reads TGTGCCAGCGCACACATTCGGGGTAGAGAGACCCAGTACTTC.

This clone was recorded only once. The V gene is TRBV3-1 (or the pseudogene TRBV3-2), the J gene TRBJ2-7, with D perhaps matching TRBD2 (5 bases). V lost 4 bases and J lost 4, with 8 bases in between. The CDR3 is made up of 12 amino acids. Looked up from germline, CDR1 is LGHDT and CDR2 is YNNKEL (reference sequence). CDR3: CASSPSGYEQYF. CDR3 bases: TGTGCCAGCAGCCCTTCGGGATACGAGCAGTACTTC.

CDR3 nucleotides: TGTGCCAGCTCGCCCCGGGAGGGAGCCTATGGCTACACCTTC. Amino acids: CASSPREGAYGYTF. This rearrangement joins TRBV18 to TRBJ1-2; D unclear. CDR3 length equals 14 residues. Between the trimmed V and J ends, which lost 6 bases and 4 bases, there was a span of 15 bases. Germline lookup yields CDR1 KGHSH and CDR2 LQKENI.

This clone was observed once. This chain joins TRBV7-9 and TRBJ1-5; unclear D gene. V lost 5 bases to trimming and J lost 1 base, with 12 bases between them. Germline lookup yields CDR1 SEHNR and CDR2 FQNEAQ (reference sequence). There are 15 residues in the CDR3. CDR3 bases: TGTGCCAGCAGCCCGCCGGGGAGAAGCAATCAGCCCCAGCATTTT. Protein: CASSPPGRSNQPQHF.

The chain employs TRBV24-1 and TRBJ1-5; perhaps TRBD1 as D (5 bases). Trimming left V 4 bases short and J 0 bases short, with 15 bases between. The germline V gene has CDR1 KGHDR and CDR2 SFDVKD. The CDR3 totals 17 residues. In DNA form, the CDR3 reads TGTGCCACCAGTGACCCGGGGAGGGGCCATAGCAATCAGCCCCAGCATTTT. As protein: CATSDPGRGHSNQPQHF.

This chain links TRBV30 with TRBJ1-4, with 7 bases aligning to TRBD1. Germline lookup yields CDR1 GTSNPN and CDR2 SVGIG (reference sequence). The CDR3 is made up of 14 amino acids. V lost 3 bases, J lost 6 bases, and 7 bases stayed unmatched. Written as DNA, the CDR3 is TGTGCCTGGAGCGCCGGGACAGCCGATGAAAAACTGTTTTTT. Amino acids: CAWSAGTADEKLFF.

This chain links TRBV4-1 with TRBJ1-5, with 7 positions matching TRBD1. CDR3 size: 14 residues. Germline loops: CDR1 MGHRA, CDR2 YSYEKL. V lost 4 bases and J lost 5; bases outside the gene matches: 5. This chain's CDR3 is CASSRGGVDQPQHF. The DNA for the CDR3 is TGCGCCAGCAGCCGAGGGGGCGTAGATCAGCCCCAGCATTTT.

The genes are TRBV19 and TRBJ1-2; 7 bases map to TRBD1. CDR1 and CDR2 (germline): LNHDA, SQIVND (reference sequence). J lost 2 bases, V lost 4 bases, and 4 bases had no gene match. CDR3 length: 14 amino acids. This CDR3 reads CASSSNRGNYGYTF. The CDR3 DNA is TGTGCCAGTAGTAGTAACAGGGGCAACTATGGCTACACCTTC.

This clone was observed a handful of times. The chain couples TRBV6-6 to TRBJ1-3; D is unresolved. The V gene's germline CDR1 is MNHNY and CDR2 SVGAGI (reference sequence). There are 14 residues in the CDR3. Trimming stripped 2 bases from V and 0 bases from J, with 5 bases between. In DNA form, the CDR3 reads TGTGCCAGCAGTTACGAGATCTCTGGAAACACCATATATTTT. Protein product: CASSYEISGNTIYF.

This clone turned up a few times. The chain carries TRBV27 and TRBJ1-6; D is unclear. The CDR3 runs to 14 residues. Trimming removed 6 bases at V and 11 bases at J, with 17 bases between. Germline lookup yields CDR1 MNHEY and CDR2 SMNVEV (reference sequence). The CDR3 reads CASRIIERKAPLHF. CDR3 bases: TGTGCCAGCAGAATTATAGAGCGCAAAGCACCCCTCCACTTT.

The chain has TRBV2 and TRBJ1-1, with 9 bases identical to TRBD1. Germline trimming cut 5 bases from V and 5 bases from J; bases unmatched to any gene: 6. The CDR3 is 14 amino acids. CDR1 is SNHLY and CDR2 is FYNNEI in the germline V gene. The CDR3 DNA sequence: TGTGCCAGCAGTCGGACAGGGGCCACGACTGAAGCTTTCTTT. It codes for CASSRTGATTEAFF.

CDR3 loop: CASSPSEGARPLHF. CDR3 DNA: TGCGCCAGCAGCCCCTCGGAGGGGGCCCGTCCCCTCCACTTT. The chain combines TRBV5-1 with TRBJ1-6; 7 nucleotides line up with TRBD1. CDR1 and CDR2 from the germline V gene are SGHRS and YFSETQ. This CDR3 spans 14 amino acids. Trimming removed 4 bases from V and 13 bases from J; junction bases left unmatched: 11.

The J gene is TRBJ1-6, the V gene TRBV5-4, with TRBD1 matching over 9 bases. The CDR3 length is 14 residues. V trimming: 5 bases; J trimming: 5 bases; junction bases outside the gene matches: 2. Germline lookup yields CDR1 SGHNT and CDR2 YYREEE (reference sequence). The CDR3 protein is CASRRTGDNSPLHF. CDR3 coding DNA: TGTGCCAGCAGACGGACAGGGGATAATTCACCCCTCCACTTT.

In regard to this clone: The same CDR3 can be traced to other DNA sequences in this sample. The chain joins TRBV9 to TRBJ2-2; possible D gene TRBD1, 6 bases. CDR3 size: 15 residues. V gave up 3 bases and J gave up 0 bases, with 9 bases separating them. The germline V gene has CDR1 SGDLS and CDR2 YYNGEE. The DNA of the CDR3 is TGTGCCAGCAGCGACCGGGACACGAACACCGGGGAGCTGTTTTTT. Translation: CASSDRDTNTGELFF. Full variable domain (outside the CDR3, taken from reference TRBV9 and TRBJ2-2): DSGVTQTPKHLITATGQRVTLRCSPRSGDLSVYWYQQSLDQGLQFLIQYYNGEERAKGNILERFSAQQFPDLHSELNLSSLELGDSALYFCASSDRDTNTGELFFGEGSRLTVL.

This chain joins TRBV24-1 and TRBJ2-2; TRBD2 aligns across 7 bases. The trim removed 4 bases at V and 6 bases at J, leaving 4 bases unmatched. This CDR3 spans 14 amino acids. Germline V gene sequence: CDR1 KGHDR, CDR2 SFDVKD. The CDR3 sequence: CATSDPGRAGELFF. The CDR3 DNA reads TGTGCCACCAGTGACCCAGGGAGGGCCGGGGAGCTGTTTTTT.